Detailed here is one T cell receptor beta chain. Its antigen is currently not known. The input lacks base qualities; no much larger clone sits a single base away. This entry comes from a study of cytomegalovirus exposure and HLA in healthy donors (dated by TCRdb to the late 2010s). Regarding the research as a whole: An earlier analysis of several hundred of the donors reported over 250 Gb of sequence data and roughly 120 million unique TCR beta sequences obtained from some 170 million T cells. About 300 gigabases of sequencing data and some 85 million unique TCR sequences were included in an early release covering roughly 700 HLA-typed donors. The genetic ancestry cluster associated with self-reported Caucasian donors included around 76% of the 398 genotyped donors. The aim of the study was to test whether cataloging public T cell receptors could identify signatures of past pathogen exposure. The study profiled the T cell repertoires of hundreds of subjects by immunosequencing and related them to cytomegalovirus serostatus. In addition to the first cohort of approximately 670 subjects, a separate validation cohort of approximately 110 different subjects was used. High-throughput TCR immunosequencing, statistical association of individual TCRs with disease status, and machine learning were combined to predict cytomegalovirus infection status. A later analysis re-analyzed previously published TCR beta repertoires from roughly 630 donors and added high-resolution HLA genotyping to study TCR occurrence patterns. Rather than using new phenotypic data, the later analysis identified candidate immune exposures from TCR beta sequences and from how often those sequences occurred across donors. An earlier analysis of around 540 of the donors applied high-throughput TCR beta sequencing to assess whether each TCR beta V gene segment acted as functional or pseudogenic. Donor age, sex, ethnicity and CMV serostatus were compiled together with the repertoire data. A later genetic analysis used genome-wide SNP genotypes for about 60% of the roughly 670 donors, treating that subset as a discovery cohort. Every discovery cohort repertoire had been produced on one sequencing platform. Both class I and class II loci were covered by HLA typing, at four-digit resolution. Typing coverage varied by locus: 629-630 donors for A, B, C, DRB1 and DQB1; some 520 for DQA1; around 570 for DPA1; some 470 for DPB1. Four to six DR-DQ haplotypes were handled as single units for association and clustering, since linkage in the cohort was strong. On average, around 230,000 unique TCR beta nucleotide sequences were sequenced per donor among 398 genotyped donors of the cohort, with roughly 18% of those sequences being non-productive.

The cohort consisted of some 670 healthy bone marrow donors. At the time of sampling, all cohort members were nominally healthy, though unrecorded immune exposures were likely present. The donor tested CMV seronegative, placing the donor among the 352 seronegative members of the cohort. A peripheral blood sample was collected from each donor, and TCR beta sequencing was performed on peripheral blood mononuclear cells. Genomic DNA extraction from the blood cell samples was performed with the Qiagen DNeasy Blood Extraction Kit. Results the study describes overall, beyond this receptor: A later analysis found that HLA-associated TCR beta chains were more clonally expanded and had lower generation probabilities than equally common non-associated chains. Correlated functional status among segregating V segments might reflect linkage disequilibrium, but an unknown experimental factor could not be ruled out. In this cohort, only TCR beta chains were sequenced, and detectable features were limited by the absence of alpha or paired-chain data. The classifier was reported to diagnose cytomegalovirus status with high specificity and sensitivity in both the original and validation cohorts. The study listed 164 TCR beta chains as associated with cytomegalovirus. The authors suggested that the approach could potentially be extended to other disease states and immunological phenotypes. A later genetic analysis associated a missense DCLRE1C variant with V-gene and J-gene trimming of TCR beta chains, and an independent cohort replicated the association. The only immune exposure information available for the cohort was CMV serostatus. A further reported finding was that TCR beta sequences accurately predicted the HLA-A and HLA-B alleles for most subjects in the first cohort. Because some donors lacked HLA typing at each locus, the association tests relied only on the typed subset. A group of highly shared sequence variants was considered likely to be a technical artifact of the sequencing pipeline. In a later analysis, more than 15,000 TCR beta sequences were associated with specific HLA alleles at a false discovery rate of 0.05. In a later analysis, several top co-occurrence clusters were reported to appear linked to parvovirus B19, influenza, CMV and Epstein-Barr virus. A later analysis found that most CMV-associated TCR beta chains appeared HLA-restricted, with HLA associations seemingly driven largely by CMV exposure. In an earlier analysis of about 550 of the donors, most TCR beta V segments were observed in productive rearrangements about 90% or about 30% of the time, broadly matching IMGT annotations. When HLA alleles, especially DR and DQ, strongly co-occurred, attributing TCR associations to individual alleles was difficult. Most TCR sequences were observed very rarely across donors, whereas some public TCRs were present in many individuals. The presence/absence analyses assumed that sequencing depth was roughly uniform across donors, and that assumption may not be true. Roughly 17 rarely observed V segments, including chromosome 9 orphons, were excluded from the earlier analysis of almost 600 of the donors because counts were too low. A later genetic analysis reported fewer N-insertions in productive TCRs among donors in an Asian-associated ancestry cluster than the roughly 700-donor mean. In vitro tests confirmed that three of the cytomegalovirus-associated TCR beta chains recognize cytomegalovirus antigens. According to a later analysis, TCR association rates differed among HLA loci, with DRB1 alleles showing the most associated TCRs and HLA-C alleles showing the fewest.

Library prep was done by the immunoSEQ multiplex PCR assay. For the multiplex PCR, a mixture combining 60 forward primers for TCR Vbeta segments and 13 reverse primers for TCR Jbeta segments was used. The CDR3 region of rearranged TCR beta genes was amplified from genomic DNA with a multiplex PCR assay. The amplified TCR beta libraries were sequenced on the Illumina HiSeq System as 87-base-pair reads. For the original study's pipeline: Across the 640 or so repertoires, a later analysis counted tens of millions of unique TCR beta chains, roughly 11 million of which were shared by at least two donors. To remove PCR and sequencing errors, raw reads were error-corrected and collapsed into unique sequences using a nearest-neighbor algorithm that merged closely related sequences. CDR3 sequences were aligned to IMGT reference sequences to assign V, D and J gene segments. For a sequence to be retained, at least a six-nucleotide match to both a V gene segment and a J gene segment was required. Rearrangements were called productive when the CDR3 lacked stop codons and stayed in frame with V and J; all others were non-productive. Following IMGT convention, CDR3 was defined as the stretch from the second conserved V-encoded cysteine to the conserved J-encoded phenylalanine. The earlier analysis of about 590 of the donors excluded sequences that lacked an unambiguous match to a single V gene segment. In an earlier analysis of several hundred of the donors, V segments were called functional above 56.7% productive rearrangements and were called segregating when the between-donor standard deviation exceeded 5%. A statistical classification framework was built for diagnosing cytomegalovirus status from the catalog of TCR beta chain sequences. V and J gene assignment, in a later analysis, came from comparing TCR nucleotide sequences with IMGT/GENE-DB human TR gene sequences. A later analysis assigned CDR3 sequences and most-parsimonious VDJ recombination scenarios with the TCRdist pipeline. In a later analysis, every TCR beta chain was defined by the combination of its CDR3 amino acid sequence and its V-gene family, and reads without a unique V-gene family were dropped. A later analysis removed several hundred highly shared, low-generation-probability nucleotide sequences to deal with suspected cross-contamination and a sequencing artifact. For each public chain, a later analysis derived a clonal expansion index from normalized ranks of inferred template counts within each repertoire. In a later analysis, generation probabilities were computed with a VDJ recombination model fitted to out-of-frame rearrangements, and the resulting probabilities were checked against IGoR. Hypergeometric tests were used in a later analysis to score TCR-TCR, TCR-HLA and TCR-CMV co-occurrence, with a repertoire-size bias correction applied to the TCR pairs. To estimate false discovery rates, a later analysis permuted the HLA or CMV assignments 20 times. In a later analysis, co-occurring TCRs were grouped using DBSCAN, with TCRdist sequence similarity added in when clustering inside HLA-allele-positive subsets. Repertoires with fewer than 30,000 or more than 120,000 public chains were left out of co-occurrence clustering, as were five repertoires with anomalous nucleotide sharing. The table was pulled from immuneACCESS by TCRdb, which kept in-frame rearrangements only. Such tables lose some clones; where checked, under half of the loss comes from unresolved V genes, and the rest has no known cause. V, J and clone size reflect that table, while D and trimming were determined from the DNA. The sample yields 150,000 to 200,000 clones; over 75% were counted once. The ten largest clones represent about 1.8% of the sample.

Material for sequencing was PBMCs. This sequence was found in a man aged 18 to 29 in good health and CMV-seronegative.

The CDR3 here reads CASSLGPNNEQFF. The nucleotide sequence reads TGTGCCAGCAGCTTAGGTCCAAACAATGAGCAGTTCTTC. The chain uses TRBV11-3 and TRBJ2-1, with the identity of the D gene unclear. Trimming at the junction amounts to 1 base on V and 5 bases on J, and the germline ends lie 6 bases apart. The CDR3 sequence holds 13 residues, the cysteine and phenylalanine included. Only the CDR3 portion is preserved as DNA: 39 bases, with reading frame beginning at the first base. CDR1 is given as SGHNT and CDR2 as YENEEA, both from the germline V gene.